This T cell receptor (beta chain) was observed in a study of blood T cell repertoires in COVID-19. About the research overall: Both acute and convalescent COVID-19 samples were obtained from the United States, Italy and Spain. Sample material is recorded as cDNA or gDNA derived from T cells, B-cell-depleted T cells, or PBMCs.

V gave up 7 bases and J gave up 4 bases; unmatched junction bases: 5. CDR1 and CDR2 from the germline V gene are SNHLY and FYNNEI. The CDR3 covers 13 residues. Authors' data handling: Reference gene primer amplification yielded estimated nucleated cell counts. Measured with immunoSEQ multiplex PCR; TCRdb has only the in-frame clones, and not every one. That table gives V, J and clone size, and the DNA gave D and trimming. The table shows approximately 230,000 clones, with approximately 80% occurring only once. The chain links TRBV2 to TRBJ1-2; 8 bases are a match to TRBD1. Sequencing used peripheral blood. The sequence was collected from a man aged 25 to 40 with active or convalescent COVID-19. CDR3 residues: CASKPTGGYGYTF. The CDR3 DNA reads TGTGCCAGCAAGCCAACAGGGGGCTATGGCTACACCTTC. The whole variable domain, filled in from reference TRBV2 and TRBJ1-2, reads EPEVTQTPSHQVTQMGQEVILRCVPISNHLYFYWYRQILGQKVEFLVSFYNNEISEKSEIFDDQFSVERPDGSNFTLKIRSTKLEDSAMYFCASKPTGGYGYTFGSGTRLTVV.